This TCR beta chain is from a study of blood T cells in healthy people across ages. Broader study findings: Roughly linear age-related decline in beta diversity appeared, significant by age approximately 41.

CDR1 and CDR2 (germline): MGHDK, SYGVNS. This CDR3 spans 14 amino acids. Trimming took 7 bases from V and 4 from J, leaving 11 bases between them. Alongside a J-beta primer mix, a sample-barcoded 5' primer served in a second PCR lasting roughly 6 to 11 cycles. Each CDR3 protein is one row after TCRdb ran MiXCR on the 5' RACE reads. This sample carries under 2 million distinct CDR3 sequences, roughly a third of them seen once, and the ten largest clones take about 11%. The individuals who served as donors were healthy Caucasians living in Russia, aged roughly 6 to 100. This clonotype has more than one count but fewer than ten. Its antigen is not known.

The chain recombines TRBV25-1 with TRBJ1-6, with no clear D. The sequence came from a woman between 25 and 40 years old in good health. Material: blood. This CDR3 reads CASNPAGYNSPLHF. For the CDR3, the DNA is TGTGCCAGCAACCCAGCCGGGTATAATTCACCCCTCCACTTT. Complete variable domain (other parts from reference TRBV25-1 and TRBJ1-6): EADIYQTPRYLVIGTGKKITLECSQTMGHDKMYWYQQDPGMELHLIHYSYGVNSTEKGDLSSESTVSRIRTEHFPLTLESARPSHTSQYLCASNPAGYNSPLHFGNGTRLTVT.